This T cell receptor beta chain comes out of a study of T cells in Graves' hyperthyroidism and ophthalmopathy. RNA transcripts gave rise to amplified TCR beta CDR3 regions. A set of HTBI primers served as the primers for a first-round RT-PCR of the TCR CDR3. TCRdb fed the multiplex PCR reads into MiXCR, producing one record per CDR3 protein. The repertoire holds about 400,000 distinct CDR3 sequences, with around a quarter as singletons. Study outcomes and limitations: Ophthalmopathy stood apart from stable hyperthyroidism in a 13 V-J model.

Remarks on this clonotype: Its specificity is not known.

Diagnoses were established using clinical symptoms, serum thyroxine and TRAb, thyroid ultrasound and orbital computed tomography. The CDR3 is 15 residues long. Per the germline V gene, CDR1 is MNHEY and CDR2 is SMNVEV (reference sequence). V was cut by 4 bases and J by 5 bases, with 17 bases left in between. The V gene is TRBV27, the J gene TRBJ1-1; possible D gene TRBD1, 5 bases. Sequencing was carried out using blood. The clonotype comes from a man aged 50-60 years with Graves' hyperthyroidism. The CDR3 bases are TGTGCCAGCAGTTCCAGGCTAGCGGGGGGGACTGAAGCTTTCTTT. Translation gives CASSSRLAGGTEAFF.